The TCR beta chain under discussion was sequenced for a study of T cells of healthy individuals (dated by TCRdb to the late 2010s). CDR1 and CDR2 are drawn from the germline V gene (reference sequence): LNHDA, SQIVND. The CDR3 sequence holds 14 residues, the cysteine and phenylalanine included. The kept DNA is CDR3 alone, 42 bases in frame from the first base. V is shortened by 3 bases, J by 2 bases, and the region joining them spans 11 bases. Of note for this clonotype: The antigen it recognizes is unknown. Nothing much larger sits one base from this clone, and base qualities are not available.

The library was obtained by 5' RACE. Sequencing instrument: Illumina MiSeq. TCRdb applied fastp at Q25 and MiXCR to the public reads, then kept only in-frame beta chains. Merged by CDR3 protein, the rows form single entries marked with the most common genes and DNA. For this sample there are about 63,000 distinct CDR3 sequences; around 15% appear just once. The ten largest clonotypes hold about 4.4% of the sample. This TCR derives from a human donor in good health. This receptor chain uses TRBV19 and TRBJ2-7; the D assignment is uncertain and may be TRBD1 or TRBD2, with 5 bases supporting each. The bases are TGTGCCAGTAGTATTTCCGGGGCAACCTACGAGCAGTACTTC. Translation gives CASSISGATYEQYF.